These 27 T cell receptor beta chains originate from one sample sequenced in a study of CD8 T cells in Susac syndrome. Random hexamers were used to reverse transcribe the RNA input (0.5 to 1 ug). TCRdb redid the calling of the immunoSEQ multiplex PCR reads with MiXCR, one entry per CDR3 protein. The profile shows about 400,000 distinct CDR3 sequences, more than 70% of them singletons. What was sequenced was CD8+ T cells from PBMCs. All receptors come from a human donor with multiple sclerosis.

Written as DNA, the CDR3 is TGCAGCGTGACCGGGACGGCAAACACCGGGGAGCTGTTTTTT. It yields the protein CSVTGTANTGELFF. The chain carries TRBV29-1 and TRBJ2-2; perhaps D is TRBD1 or TRBD2 (5 bases each). The V and J ends lost 6 bases and 2 bases respectively, with 13 bases between them. CDR1 and CDR2 (germline): SQVTM, ANQGSEA. The CDR3 spans 14 residues.

CDR3: CASSSTGGQGDWEQFF. The CDR3 DNA reads as TGTGCCAGCAGCTCCACCGGGGGACAGGGGGACTGGGAGCAGTTCTTC. The chain couples TRBV7-9 to TRBJ2-1; 11 bases fit TRBD1. J lost 10 bases, V lost 4 bases, and 12 bases had no gene match. Germline V lookup: CDR1 SEHNR, CDR2 FQNEAQ (reference sequence). The CDR3 has 16 residues. Full variable domain (remainder filled in from reference TRBV7-9 and TRBJ2-1): DTGVSQNPRHKITKRGQNVTFRCDPISEHNRLYWYRQTLGQGPEFLTYFQNEAQLEKSRLLSDRFSAERPKGSFSTLEIQRTEQGDSAMYLCASSSTGGQGDWEQFFGPGTRLTVL.

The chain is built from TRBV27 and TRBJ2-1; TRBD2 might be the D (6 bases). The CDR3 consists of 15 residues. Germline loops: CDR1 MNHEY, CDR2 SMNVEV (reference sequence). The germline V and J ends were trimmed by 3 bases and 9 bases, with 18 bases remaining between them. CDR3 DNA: TGTGCCAGCAGTTTGACCAGCGGGTTTGGTGGTGAGCAGTTCTTC. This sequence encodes CASSLTSGFGGEQFF.

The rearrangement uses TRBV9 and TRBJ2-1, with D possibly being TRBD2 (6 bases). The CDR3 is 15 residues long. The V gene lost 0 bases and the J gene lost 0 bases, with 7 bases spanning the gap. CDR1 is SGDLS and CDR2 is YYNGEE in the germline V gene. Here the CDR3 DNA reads TGTGCCAGCAGCGTAGTAGCGGTCTCCTACAATGAGCAGTTCTTC. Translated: CASSVVAVSYNEQFF.

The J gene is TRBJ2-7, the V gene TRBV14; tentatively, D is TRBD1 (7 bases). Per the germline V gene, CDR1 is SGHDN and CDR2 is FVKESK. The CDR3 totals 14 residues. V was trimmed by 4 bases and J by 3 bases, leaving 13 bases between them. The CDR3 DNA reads TGTGCCAGCAGCCCGGCGGGACAGAGCTACGAGCAGTACTTC. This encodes CASSPAGQSYEQYF.

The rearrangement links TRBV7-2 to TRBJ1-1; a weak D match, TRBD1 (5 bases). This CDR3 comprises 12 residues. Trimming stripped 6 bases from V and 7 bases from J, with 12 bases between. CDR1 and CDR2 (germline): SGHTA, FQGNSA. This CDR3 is CASSPGSDEAFF. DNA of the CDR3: TGTGCCAGCAGTCCAGGGTCCGATGAAGCTTTCTTT.

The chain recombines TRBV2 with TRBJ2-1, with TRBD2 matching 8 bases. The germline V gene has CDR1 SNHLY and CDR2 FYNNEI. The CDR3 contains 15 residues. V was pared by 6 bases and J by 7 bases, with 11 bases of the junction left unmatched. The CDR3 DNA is TGTGCCAGCAGCGAGAGCGGGAGTCTTGTTAATGAGCAGTTCTTC. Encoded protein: CASSESGSLVNEQFF.

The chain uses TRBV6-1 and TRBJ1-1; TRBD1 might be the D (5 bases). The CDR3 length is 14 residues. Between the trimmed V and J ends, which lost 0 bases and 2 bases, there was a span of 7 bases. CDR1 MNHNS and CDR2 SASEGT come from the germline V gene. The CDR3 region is CASSEAGGNTEAFF. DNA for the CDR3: TGTGCCAGCAGTGAAGCTGGGGGTAACACTGAAGCTTTCTTT.

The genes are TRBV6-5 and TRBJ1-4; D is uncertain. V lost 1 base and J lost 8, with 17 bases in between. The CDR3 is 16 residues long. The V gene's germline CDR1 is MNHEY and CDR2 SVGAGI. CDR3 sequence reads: CASSYFTGTIQEKLFF. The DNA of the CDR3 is TGTGCCAGCAGTTACTTTACCGGAACAATTCAAGAAAAACTGTTTTTT.

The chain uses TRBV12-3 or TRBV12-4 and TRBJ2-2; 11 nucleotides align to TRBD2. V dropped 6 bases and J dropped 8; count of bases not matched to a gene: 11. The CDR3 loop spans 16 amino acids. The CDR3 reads CASSSKLAGVVGELFF. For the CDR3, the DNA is TGTGCCAGCAGCAGCAAACTAGCGGGAGTAGTAGGGGAGCTGTTTTTT.

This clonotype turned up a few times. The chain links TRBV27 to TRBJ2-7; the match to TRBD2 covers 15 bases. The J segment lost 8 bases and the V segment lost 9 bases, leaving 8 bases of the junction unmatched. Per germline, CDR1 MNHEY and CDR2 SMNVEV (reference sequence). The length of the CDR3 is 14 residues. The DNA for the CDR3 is TGTGCCAGTTTACCGGGACTAGCGGGAGGCAAGCAGTACTTC. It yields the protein CASLPGLAGGKQYF.

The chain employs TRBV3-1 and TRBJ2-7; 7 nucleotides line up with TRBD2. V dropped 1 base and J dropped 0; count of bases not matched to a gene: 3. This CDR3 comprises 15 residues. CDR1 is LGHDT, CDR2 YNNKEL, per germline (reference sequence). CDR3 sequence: CASSQGRTSSYEQYF. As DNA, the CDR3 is TGTGCCAGCAGCCAAGGCAGGACTAGCTCCTACGAGCAGTACTTC.

The CDR3 nucleotides read TGTGCCAGCAGACTCATCGGGACGGTAGACTACGAGCAGTACTTC. This encodes CASRLIGTVDYEQYF. V usage is TRBV27 and J usage is TRBJ2-7, with D possibly being TRBD1 or TRBD2 (5 bases each). Per the germline V gene, CDR1 is MNHEY and CDR2 is SMNVEV (reference sequence). The CDR3 has 15 amino acids. V was shortened by 6 bases and J by 3 bases, with 18 bases between the two germline ends.

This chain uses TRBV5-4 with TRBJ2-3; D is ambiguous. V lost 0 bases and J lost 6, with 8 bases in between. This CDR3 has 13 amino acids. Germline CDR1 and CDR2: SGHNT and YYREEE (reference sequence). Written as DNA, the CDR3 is TGTGCCAGCAGCTTGGATCCCTCCGATACGCAGTATTTT. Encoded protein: CASSLDPSDTQYF. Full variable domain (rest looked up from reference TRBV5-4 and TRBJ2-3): ETGVTQSPTHLIKTRGQQVTLRCSSQSGHNTVSWYQQALGQGPQFIFQYYREEENGRGNFPPRFSGLQFPNYSSELNVNALELDDSALYLCASSLDPSDTQYFGPGTRLTVL.

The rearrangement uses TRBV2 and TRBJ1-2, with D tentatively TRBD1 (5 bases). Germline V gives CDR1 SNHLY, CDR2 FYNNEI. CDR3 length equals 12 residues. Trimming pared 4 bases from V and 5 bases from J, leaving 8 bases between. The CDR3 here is CASSVPGYGYTF. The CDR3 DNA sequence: TGTGCCAGCAGTGTTCCAGGGTATGGCTACACCTTC. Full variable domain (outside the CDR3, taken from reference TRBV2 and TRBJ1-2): EPEVTQTPSHQVTQMGQEVILRCVPISNHLYFYWYRQILGQKVEFLVSFYNNEISEKSEIFDDQFSVERPDGSNFTLKIRSTKLEDSAMYFCASSVPGYGYTFGSGTRLTVV.

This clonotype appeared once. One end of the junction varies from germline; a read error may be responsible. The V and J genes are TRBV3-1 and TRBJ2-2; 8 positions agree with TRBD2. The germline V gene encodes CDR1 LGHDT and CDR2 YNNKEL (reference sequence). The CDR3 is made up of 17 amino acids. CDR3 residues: CASSQGRTSLGSGELVF. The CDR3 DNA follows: TGTGCCAGCAGCCAGGGTCGGACTAGCCTTGGGAGCGGGGAGCTGGTTTTT.

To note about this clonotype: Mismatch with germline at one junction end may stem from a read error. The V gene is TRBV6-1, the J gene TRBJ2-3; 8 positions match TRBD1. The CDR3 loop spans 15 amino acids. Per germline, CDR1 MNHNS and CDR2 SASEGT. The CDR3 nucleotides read TGTGCCAGCCTTCCCGGGACAGGAGACACATATACGCAGTATTTT. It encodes CASLPGTGDTYTQYF.

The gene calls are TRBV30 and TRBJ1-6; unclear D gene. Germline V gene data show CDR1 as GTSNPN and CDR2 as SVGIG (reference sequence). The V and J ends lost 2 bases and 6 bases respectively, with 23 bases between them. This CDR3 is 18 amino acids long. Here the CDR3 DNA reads TGTGCCTGGAGTACCGACGGTGCGGCAACCTTGACTAATTCACCCCTCCACTTT. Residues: CAWSTDGAATLTNSPLHF.

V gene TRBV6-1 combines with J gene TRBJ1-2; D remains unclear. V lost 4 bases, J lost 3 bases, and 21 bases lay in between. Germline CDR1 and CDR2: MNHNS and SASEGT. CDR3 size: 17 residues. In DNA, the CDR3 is TGTGCCAGCAGTGTCTTTGAGGGTTTGGGCCGCGACTATGGCTACACCTTC. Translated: CASSVFEGLGRDYGYTF.

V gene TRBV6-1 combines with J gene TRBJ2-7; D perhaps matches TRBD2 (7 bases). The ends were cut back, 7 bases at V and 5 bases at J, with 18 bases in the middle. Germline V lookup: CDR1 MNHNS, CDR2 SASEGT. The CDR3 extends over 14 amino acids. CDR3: CASNRIGGGDEQYF. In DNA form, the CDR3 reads TGTGCCAGCAATAGAATAGGAGGGGGGGACGAGCAGTACTTC.

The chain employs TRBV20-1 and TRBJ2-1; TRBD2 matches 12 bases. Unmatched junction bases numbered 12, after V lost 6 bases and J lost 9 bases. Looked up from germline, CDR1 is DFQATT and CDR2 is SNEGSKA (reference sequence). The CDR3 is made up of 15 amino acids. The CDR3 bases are TGCAGTGCAAGCGAGGGACTAGCGGGCCCGGGTGAGCAGTTCTTC. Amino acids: CSASEGLAGPGEQFF.

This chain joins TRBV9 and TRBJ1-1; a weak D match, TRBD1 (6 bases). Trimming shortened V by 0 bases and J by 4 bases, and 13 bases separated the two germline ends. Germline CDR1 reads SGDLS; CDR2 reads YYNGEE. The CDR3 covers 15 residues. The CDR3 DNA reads TGTGCCAGCAGCGTAGATTATGGCAGGGGCACTGAAGCTTTCTTT. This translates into CASSVDYGRGTEAFF.

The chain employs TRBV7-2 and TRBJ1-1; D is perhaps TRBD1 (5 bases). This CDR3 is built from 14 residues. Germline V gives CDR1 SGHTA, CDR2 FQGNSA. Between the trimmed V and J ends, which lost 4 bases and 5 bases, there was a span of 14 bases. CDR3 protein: CASSSATVRTEAFF. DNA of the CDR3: TGTGCCAGCAGCTCGGCGACAGTAAGAACTGAAGCTTTCTTT.

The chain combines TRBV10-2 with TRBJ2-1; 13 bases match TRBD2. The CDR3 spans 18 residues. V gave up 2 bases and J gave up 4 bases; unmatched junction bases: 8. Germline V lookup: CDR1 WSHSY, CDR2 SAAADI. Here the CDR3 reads CASSEKTSGGISYNEQFF. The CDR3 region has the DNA TGCGCCAGCAGTGAGAAGACTAGCGGGGGGATTTCGTACAATGAGCAGTTCTTC.

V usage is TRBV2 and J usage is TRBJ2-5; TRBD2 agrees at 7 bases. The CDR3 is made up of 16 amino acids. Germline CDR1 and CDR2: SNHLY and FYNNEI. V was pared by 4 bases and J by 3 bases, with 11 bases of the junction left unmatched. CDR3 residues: CASSGPGKRGEETQYF. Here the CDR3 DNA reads TGTGCCAGCAGTGGGCCTGGGAAGCGGGGAGAAGAGACCCAGTACTTC.

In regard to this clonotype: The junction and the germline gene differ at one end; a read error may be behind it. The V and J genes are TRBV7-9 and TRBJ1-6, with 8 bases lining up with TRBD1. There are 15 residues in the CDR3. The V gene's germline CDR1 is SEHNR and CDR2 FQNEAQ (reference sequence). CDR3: CASSLQDRVNSPPHF. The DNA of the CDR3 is TGTGCCAGCAGCTTACAGGACAGGGTCAATTCACCCCCCCACTTT.

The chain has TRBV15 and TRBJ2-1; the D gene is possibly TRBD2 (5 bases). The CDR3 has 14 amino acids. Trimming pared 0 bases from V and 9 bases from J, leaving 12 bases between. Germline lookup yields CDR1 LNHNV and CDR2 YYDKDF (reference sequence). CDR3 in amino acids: CATSRDISSGEQFF. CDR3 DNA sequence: TGTGCCACCAGCAGAGATATTAGCAGCGGTGAGCAGTTCTTC.